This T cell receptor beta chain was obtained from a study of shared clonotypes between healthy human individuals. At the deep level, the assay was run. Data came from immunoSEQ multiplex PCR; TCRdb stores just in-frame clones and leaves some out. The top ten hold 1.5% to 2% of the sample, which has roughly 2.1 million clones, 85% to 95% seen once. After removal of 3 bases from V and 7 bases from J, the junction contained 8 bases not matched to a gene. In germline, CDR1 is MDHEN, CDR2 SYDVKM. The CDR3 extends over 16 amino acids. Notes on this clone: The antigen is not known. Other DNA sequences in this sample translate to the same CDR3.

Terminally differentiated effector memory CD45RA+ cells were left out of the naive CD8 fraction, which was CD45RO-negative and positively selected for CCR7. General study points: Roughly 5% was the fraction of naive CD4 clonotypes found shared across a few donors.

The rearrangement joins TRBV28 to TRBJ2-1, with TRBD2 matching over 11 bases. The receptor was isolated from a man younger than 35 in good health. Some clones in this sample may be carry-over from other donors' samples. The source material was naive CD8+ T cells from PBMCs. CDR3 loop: CASSLLAGGPRNEQFF. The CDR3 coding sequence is TGTGCCAGCAGTTTGTTAGCGGGAGGGCCTAGGAATGAGCAGTTCTTC. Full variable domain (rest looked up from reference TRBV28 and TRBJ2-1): DVKVTQSSRYLVKRTGEKVFLECVQDMDHENMFWYRQDPGLGLRLIYFSYDVKMKEKGDIPEGYSVSREKKERFSLILESASTNQTSMYLCASSLLAGGPRNEQFFGPGTRLTVL.